This T cell receptor beta chain was observed in a study of CD8 T cells in Susac syndrome. The authors carried out high-throughput sequencing of TCR beta. They applied it to CD8+ and CD4+ T cells obtained from blood. FACS was used to enrich TEMRA cells, whereas the CD8+ and CD4+ T cells were obtained by negative isolation. Random hexamers served to reverse transcribe roughly 0.45 to 1 ug RNA. An immunoSEQ multiplex PCR generated amplified TCR beta CDR3 products spanning 54 Vbeta and 13 Jbeta. Each CDR3 protein gets one entry after TCRdb re-called the immunoSEQ multiplex PCR reads with MiXCR. Of about 200,000 distinct CDR3 sequences in the sample, around 90% are singletons; the top ten hold over 0.1%. After removal of 8 bases from V and 2 bases from J, the junction contained 4 bases not matched to a gene. Per germline, CDR1 LGHDT and CDR2 YNNKEL (reference sequence). CDR3 size: 14 residues. Study-wide points: Individuals included in the TCR sequencing and HLA analysis were acknowledged by the study to be relatively few in number.

Points on this clonotype: Its antigen is as yet unknown.

The TCR originated in a human donor with multiple sclerosis. Sequencing was carried out using CD8+ T cells from PBMCs. The chain joins TRBV3-1 to TRBJ1-2, with 11 bases fitting TRBD1. Here the CDR3 reads CASRTGGSNYGYTF. The CDR3 DNA sequence: TGTGCCAGCCGGACAGGGGGCTCGAACTATGGCTACACCTTC.